A single sample is the source of the 13 T cell receptor beta chains below, sequenced in a study of OX40 agonist ivuxolimab in advanced cancers. The protocol was immunoSEQ multiplex PCR, while the TCRdb copy is restricted to in-frame clones and leaves out a portion. The sample carries over 25,000 clones, 80% to 85% recorded once. This sample comprised CD4+ or CD8+ T cells sorted from blood, obtained in a trial of the OX40 agonist ivuxolimab. Source of these receptors: an adult with an advanced solid tumor such as melanoma, head and neck, liver or kidney cancer.

Details on this clone: This same CDR3 is encoded by further DNA sequences in the sample. The chain uses TRBV30 and TRBJ1-2; perhaps TRBD1 as D (6 bases). CDR1 is GTSNPN, CDR2 SVGIG, per germline (reference sequence). There are 14 residues in the CDR3. V was clipped by 0 bases and J by 5 bases, with 13 bases between them. CDR3 coding DNA: TGTGCCTGGAGTGTAGGGGGGCAATGGTATGGCTACACCTTC. Residues: CAWSVGGQWYGYTF.

V gene TRBV5-1 combines with J gene TRBJ1-6; D unresolved. The CDR3 extends over 15 amino acids. The germline V gene has CDR1 SGHRS and CDR2 YFSETQ. V lost 4 bases, J lost 8 bases, and 16 bases lay in between. This CDR3 reads CASSDNQKIDSPLHF. CDR3 DNA: TGCGCCAGCAGCGATAACCAGAAAATAGATTCACCCCTCCACTTT.

V gene TRBV29-1 combines with J gene TRBJ1-1; TRBD1 matches 10 bases. CDR1 is SQVTM and CDR2 is ANQGSEA in the germline V gene. The CDR3 is made up of 18 amino acids. V shed 5 bases, J shed 7 bases, and the junction held 22 bases outside the gene matches. As DNA, the CDR3 is TGCAGCGTTCCGACGGGACAGGGGTTTAACATTCCCTTTGGTGAAGCTTTCTTT. Encoded protein: CSVPTGQGFNIPFGEAFF.

The rearrangement joins TRBV12-5 to TRBJ1-1; the D is unclear. The germline CDR1 and CDR2 sequences are LGHNT and FRNRAP. The CDR3 runs to 12 residues. Trimming took 4 bases from V and 3 from J, leaving 6 bases between them. CDR3 coding DNA: TGTGCTAGTGGTTCTAGGGACACTGAAGCTTTCTTT. Translation gives CASGSRDTEAFF.

The chain links TRBV4-1 to TRBJ2-4, with D perhaps TRBD1 or TRBD2 (6 bases each). Germline V CDR1 and CDR2: MGHRA, YSYEKL. The CDR3 consists of 14 residues. Trimming removed 4 bases from V and 8 bases from J, with 15 bases in between. For the CDR3, the DNA is TGCGCCAGCAGCCCTTCACCACGGGGGCACATTCAGTACTTC. Protein product: CASSPSPRGHIQYF.

The V call is TRBV6-5, the J call TRBJ2-5; possibly TRBD2 for D (6 bases). Trimming removed 0 bases at V and 5 bases at J, with 10 bases between. The CDR3 runs to 14 residues. CDR1 and CDR2 (germline): MNHEY, SVGAGI. The CDR3 protein is CASSYSSGGETQYF. In DNA, the CDR3 is TGTGCCAGCAGTTACTCCAGTGGGGGGGAGACCCAGTACTTC.

The V and J genes are TRBV2 and TRBJ2-2; the D is unclear. The CDR3 length is 11 residues. Germline CDR1 reads SNHLY; CDR2 reads FYNNEI. V gave up 6 bases and J gave up 3 bases, with 2 bases separating them. The CDR3 protein is CASSYTGELFF. DNA of the CDR3: TGTGCCAGCAGCTACACCGGGGAGCTGTTTTTT.

This clone came up once. V usage is TRBV4-3 and J usage is TRBJ2-1; TRBD2 might be the D (5 bases). The germline V gene encodes CDR1 LGHNA and CDR2 YSLEER. The CDR3 spans 15 residues. With 0 bases removed from V and 2 bases from J, the gap between germline ends came to 8 bases. This CDR3 is CASSQEEGTYNEQFF. CDR3 in DNA: TGCGCCAGCAGCCAAGAAGAGGGAACCTACAATGAGCAGTTCTTC.

The table lists this clone with a few counts. V and J are TRBV14 and TRBJ2-3; D is unclear. CDR3 length: 12 residues. The germline V gene encodes CDR1 SGHDN and CDR2 FVKESK. V lost 4 bases and J 4 bases, leaving 6 bases between the germline ends. Here the CDR3 DNA reads TGTGCCAGCAGCCCTACAGCAGATACGCAGTATTTT. It yields the protein CASSPTADTQYF.

The chain employs TRBV4-3 and TRBJ2-3; unclear D gene. CDR1 LGHNA and CDR2 YSLEER come from the germline V gene. The CDR3 covers 16 residues. V was cut by 1 base and J by 0 bases, with 11 bases left in between. CDR3 sequence reads: CASSQGARTSTDTQYF. In DNA, the CDR3 is TGCGCCAGCAGCCAAGGCGCGCGAACTAGCACAGATACGCAGTATTTT.

This chain connects TRBV9 to TRBJ2-3; perhaps TRBD1 as D (6 bases). The germline CDR1 and CDR2 sequences are SGDLS and YYNGEE. V was shortened by 0 bases and J by 7 bases, with 15 bases between the two germline ends. The CDR3 is made up of 15 amino acids. CDR3 DNA: TGTGCCAGCAGCGTAGGAGGAGACAGGTCCTATACGCAGTATTTT. The encoded protein is CASSVGGDRSYTQYF.

This chain joins TRBV19 and TRBJ1-5; 9 bases align to TRBD1. J gave up 2 bases and V 4 bases, and 12 bases lay outside the gene matches. The CDR3 consists of 18 residues. Germline-derived CDR1 and CDR2 are LNHDA and SQIVND (reference sequence). The CDR3 here is CASSRDRARGLGNQPQHF. CDR3 nucleotide sequence: TGTGCCAGTAGTAGGGACAGGGCACGAGGTCTGGGCAATCAGCCCCAGCATTTT.

The CDR3, as DNA: TGTGCCAGCAGCTCAAACAGGAACTACGAGCAGTACTTC. Translating gives CASSSNRNYEQYF. The chain joins TRBV7-8 to TRBJ2-7; possibly TRBD1 for D (5 bases). The CDR3 covers 13 residues. The V and J ends lost 4 bases and 3 bases respectively, with 10 bases between them. Germline V gene lookup returns CDR1 SGHVS and CDR2 FQNEAQ.